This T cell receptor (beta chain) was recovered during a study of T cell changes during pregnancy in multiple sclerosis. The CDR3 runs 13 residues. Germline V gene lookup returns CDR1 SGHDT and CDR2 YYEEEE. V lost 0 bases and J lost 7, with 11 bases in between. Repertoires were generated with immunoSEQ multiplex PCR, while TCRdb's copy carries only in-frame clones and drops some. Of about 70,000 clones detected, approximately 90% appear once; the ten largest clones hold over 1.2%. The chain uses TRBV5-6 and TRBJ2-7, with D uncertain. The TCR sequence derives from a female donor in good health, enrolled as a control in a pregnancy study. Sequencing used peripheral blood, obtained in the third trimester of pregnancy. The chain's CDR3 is CASSLGSVEEQYF. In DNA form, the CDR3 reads TGTGCCAGCAGCTTGGGCAGCGTTGAGGAGCAGTACTTC. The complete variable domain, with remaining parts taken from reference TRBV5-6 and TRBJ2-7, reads DAGVTQSPTHLIKTRGQQVTLRCSPKSGHDTVSWYQQALGQGPQFIFQYYEEEERQRGNFPDRFSGHQFPNYSSELNVNALLLGDSALYLCASSLGSVEEQYFGPGTRLTVT.